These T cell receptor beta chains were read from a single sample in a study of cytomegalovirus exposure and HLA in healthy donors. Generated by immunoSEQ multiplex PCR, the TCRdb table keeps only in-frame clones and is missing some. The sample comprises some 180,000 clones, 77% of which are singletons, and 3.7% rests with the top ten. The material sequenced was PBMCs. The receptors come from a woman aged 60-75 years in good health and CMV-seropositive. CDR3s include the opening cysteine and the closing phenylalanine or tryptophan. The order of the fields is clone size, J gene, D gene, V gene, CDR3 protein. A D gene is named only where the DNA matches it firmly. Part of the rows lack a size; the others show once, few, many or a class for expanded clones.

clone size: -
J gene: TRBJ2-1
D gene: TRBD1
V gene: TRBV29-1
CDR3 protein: CSVDRFGQGYNEQFF

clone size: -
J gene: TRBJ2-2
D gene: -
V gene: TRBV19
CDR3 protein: CASSILAGRGELFF

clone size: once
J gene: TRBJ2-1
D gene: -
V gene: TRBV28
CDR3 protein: CASSLDNPDEQFF

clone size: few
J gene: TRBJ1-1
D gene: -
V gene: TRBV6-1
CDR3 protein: CASSHLDRNTEAFF

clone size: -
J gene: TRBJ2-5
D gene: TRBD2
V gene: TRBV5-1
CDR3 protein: CASSLGTSGETQYF

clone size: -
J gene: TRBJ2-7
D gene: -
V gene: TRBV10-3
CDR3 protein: CAIMSDSYEQYF

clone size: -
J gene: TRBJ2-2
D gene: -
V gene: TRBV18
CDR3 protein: CASSPRQATGELFF

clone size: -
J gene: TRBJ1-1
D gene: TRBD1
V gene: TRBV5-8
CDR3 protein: CASSLGDRESTEAFF

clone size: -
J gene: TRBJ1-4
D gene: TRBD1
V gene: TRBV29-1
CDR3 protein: CSVAHGQGVEKLFF

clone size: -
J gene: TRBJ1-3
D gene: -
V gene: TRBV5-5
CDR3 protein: CASSLEYRVYAGNTIYF

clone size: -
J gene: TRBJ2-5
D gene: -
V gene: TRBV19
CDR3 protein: CASSITHSQETQYF